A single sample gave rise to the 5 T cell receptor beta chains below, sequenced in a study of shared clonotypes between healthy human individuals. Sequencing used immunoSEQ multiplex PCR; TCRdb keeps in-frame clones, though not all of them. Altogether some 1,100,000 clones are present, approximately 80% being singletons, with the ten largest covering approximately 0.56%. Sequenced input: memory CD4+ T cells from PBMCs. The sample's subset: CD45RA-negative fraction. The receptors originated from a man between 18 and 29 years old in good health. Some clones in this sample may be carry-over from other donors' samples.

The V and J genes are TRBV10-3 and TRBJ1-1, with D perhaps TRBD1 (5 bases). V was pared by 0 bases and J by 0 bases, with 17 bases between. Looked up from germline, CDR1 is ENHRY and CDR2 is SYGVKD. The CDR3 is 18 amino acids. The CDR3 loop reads CAISESGAGKTVNTEAFF. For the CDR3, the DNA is TGTGCCATCAGTGAGTCCGGTGCAGGGAAAACGGTGAACACTGAAGCTTTCTTT.

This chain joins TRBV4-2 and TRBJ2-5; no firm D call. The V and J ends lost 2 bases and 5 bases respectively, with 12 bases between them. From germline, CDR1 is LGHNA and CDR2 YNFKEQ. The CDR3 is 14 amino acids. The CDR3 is CASSQPTTRETQYF. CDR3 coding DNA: TGTGCCAGCAGCCAACCGACGACCCGGGAGACCCAGTACTTC.

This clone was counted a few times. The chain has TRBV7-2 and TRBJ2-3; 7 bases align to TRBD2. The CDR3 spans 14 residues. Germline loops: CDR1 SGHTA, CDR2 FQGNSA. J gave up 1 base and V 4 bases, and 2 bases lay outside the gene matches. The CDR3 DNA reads TGTGCCAGCAGCTACACTAGCGGCACAGATACGCAGTATTTT. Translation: CASSYTSGTDTQYF.

CDR3 in DNA: TGTGCCAGCAACGGCGAGTTCGGCACTGAAGCTTTCTTT. This encodes CASNGEFGTEAFF. V usage is TRBV2 and J usage is TRBJ1-1, with D unclear. The ends were cut back, 7 bases at V and 4 bases at J, with 13 bases in the middle. The CDR3 extends over 13 amino acids. Per germline, CDR1 SNHLY and CDR2 FYNNEI.

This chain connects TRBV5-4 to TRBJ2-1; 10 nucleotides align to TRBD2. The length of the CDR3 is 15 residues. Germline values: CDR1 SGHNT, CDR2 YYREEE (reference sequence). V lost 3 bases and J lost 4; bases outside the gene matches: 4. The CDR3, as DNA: TGTGCCAGCAGCTCCGGGACTAGCGAATACAATGAGCAGTTCTTC. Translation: CASSSGTSEYNEQFF.